This T cell receptor (beta chain) was identified during a study of metastatic and nonmetastatic thyroid tumors. Whole-study context: Both malignant and benign thyroid patients supplied peripheral blood and tumor or nodule tissue samples, across which the repertoires of these patients were then compared. Whole-study results and caveats: For both blood and tumor, malignant thyroid tumors reportedly showed significantly higher TCR beta diversity than benign nodules did.

All patients were untreated before thyroid surgery. TCRdb re-called the PCR reads with MiXCR. The profile shows roughly 25,000 clones, under 15% of them singletons. At least ten counts were recorded for this clone. Antigen: not known. The same CDR3 arises from other DNA sequences in this sample as well. The sequenced material came from blood. The sequence derives from a female donor with papillary thyroid cancer or a benign thyroid nodule (not recorded which). Some clones in this sample may be carry-over from other donors' samples.

CDR3 nucleotide sequence: TGTGCCAGCAGCTATCGAGCTCGGGAAGCTTTCTTT. It codes for CASSYRAREAFF. The chain couples TRBV5-6 to TRBJ1-1; D not certain. The CDR3 is made up of 12 amino acids. Looked up from germline, CDR1 is SGHDT and CDR2 is YYEEEE. Trimming removed 3 bases from V and 8 bases from J, with 11 bases in between.